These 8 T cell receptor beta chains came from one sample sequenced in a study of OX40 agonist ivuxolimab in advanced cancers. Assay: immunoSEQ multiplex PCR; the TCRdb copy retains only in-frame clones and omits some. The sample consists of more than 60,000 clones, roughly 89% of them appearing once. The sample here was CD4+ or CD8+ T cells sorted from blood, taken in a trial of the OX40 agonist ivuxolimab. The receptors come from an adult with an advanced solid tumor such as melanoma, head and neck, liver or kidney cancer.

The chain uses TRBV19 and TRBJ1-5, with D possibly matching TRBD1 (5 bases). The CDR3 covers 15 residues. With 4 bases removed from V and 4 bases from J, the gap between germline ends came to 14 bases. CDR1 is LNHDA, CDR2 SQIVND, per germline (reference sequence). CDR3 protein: CASSTPGARNQPQHF. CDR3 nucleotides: TGTGCCAGTAGTACCCCCGGGGCTAGGAATCAGCCCCAGCATTTT.

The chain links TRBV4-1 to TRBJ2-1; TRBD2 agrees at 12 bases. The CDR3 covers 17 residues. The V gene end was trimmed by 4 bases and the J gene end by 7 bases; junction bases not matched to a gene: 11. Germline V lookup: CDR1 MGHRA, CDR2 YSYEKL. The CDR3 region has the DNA TGCGCCAGCAGCCCTCGCCTAGCGGGGGGGCCTAGGAATGAGCAGTTCTTC. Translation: CASSPRLAGGPRNEQFF.

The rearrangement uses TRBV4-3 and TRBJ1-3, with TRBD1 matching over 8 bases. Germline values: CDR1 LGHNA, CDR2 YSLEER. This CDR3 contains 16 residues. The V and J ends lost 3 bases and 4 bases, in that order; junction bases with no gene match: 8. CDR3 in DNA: TGCGCCAGCAGCCATACTCAGGGGGCGGGCGGAAACACCATATATTTT. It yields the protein CASSHTQGAGGNTIYF.

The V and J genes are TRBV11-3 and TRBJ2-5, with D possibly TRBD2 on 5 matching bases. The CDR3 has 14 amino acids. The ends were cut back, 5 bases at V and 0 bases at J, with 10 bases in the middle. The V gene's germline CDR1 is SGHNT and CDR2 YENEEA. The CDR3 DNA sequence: TGTGCCAGCAGCCCGGGGTGGGACCAAGAGACCCAGTACTTC. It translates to CASSPGWDQETQYF.

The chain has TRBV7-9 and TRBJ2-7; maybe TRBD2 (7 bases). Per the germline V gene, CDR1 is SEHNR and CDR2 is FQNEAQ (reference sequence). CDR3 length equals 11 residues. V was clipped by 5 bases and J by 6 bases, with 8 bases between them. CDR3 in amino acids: CASSRGAEQYF. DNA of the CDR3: TGTGCCAGCAGCCGGGGGGCCGAGCAGTACTTC.

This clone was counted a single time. Here the CDR3 reads CASSPDSSSSYEQYF. The CDR3, as DNA: TGTGCCAGCAGCCCGGACTCCTCGAGCTCCTACGAGCAGTACTTC. J is TRBJ2-7 and V is TRBV5-4, with D perhaps TRBD2 (5 bases). The CDR3 sequence is 15 residues long. Trimming pared 4 bases from V and 0 bases from J, leaving 14 bases between. Germline V gene sequence: CDR1 SGHNT, CDR2 YYREEE (reference sequence).

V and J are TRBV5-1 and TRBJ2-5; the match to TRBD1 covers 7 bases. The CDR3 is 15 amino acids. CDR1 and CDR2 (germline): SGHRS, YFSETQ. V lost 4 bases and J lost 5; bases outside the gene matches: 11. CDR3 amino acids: CASSLRQGMAETQYF. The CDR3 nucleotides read TGCGCCAGCAGCCTAAGACAGGGTATGGCGGAGACCCAGTACTTC.

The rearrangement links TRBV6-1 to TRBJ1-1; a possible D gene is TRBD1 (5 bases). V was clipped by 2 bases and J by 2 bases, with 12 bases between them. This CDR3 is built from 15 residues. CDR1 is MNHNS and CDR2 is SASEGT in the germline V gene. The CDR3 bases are TGTGCCAGCAGTGAAAGGCCAGGGCAAAACACTGAAGCTTTCTTT. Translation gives CASSERPGQNTEAFF.